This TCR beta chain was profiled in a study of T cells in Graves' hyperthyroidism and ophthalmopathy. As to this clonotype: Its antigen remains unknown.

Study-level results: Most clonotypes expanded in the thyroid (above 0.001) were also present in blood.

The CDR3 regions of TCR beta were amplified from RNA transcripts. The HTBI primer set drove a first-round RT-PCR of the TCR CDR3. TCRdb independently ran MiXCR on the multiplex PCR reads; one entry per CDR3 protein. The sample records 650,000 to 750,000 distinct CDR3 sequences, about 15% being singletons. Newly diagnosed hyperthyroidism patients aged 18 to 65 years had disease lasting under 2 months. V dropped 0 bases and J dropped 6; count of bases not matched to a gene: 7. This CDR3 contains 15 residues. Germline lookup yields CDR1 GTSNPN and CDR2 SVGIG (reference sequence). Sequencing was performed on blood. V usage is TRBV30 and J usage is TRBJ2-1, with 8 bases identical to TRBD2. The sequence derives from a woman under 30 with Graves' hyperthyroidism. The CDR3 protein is CAWSVQGLATNEQFF. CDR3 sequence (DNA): TGTGCCTGGAGTGTACAAGGACTAGCAACCAATGAGCAGTTCTTC.